This passage covers 14 T cell receptor beta chains from one sample sequenced in a study of Ad26.COV2.S vaccination and SARS-CoV-2 variants. TCRdb keeps only in-frame clones here, not all; method: immunoSEQ multiplex PCR. The repertoire holds just under 250,000 clones, approximately 88% seen once, with approximately 11% in the top ten. As for treatment: about 20 received Ad26.COV2.S at low or high dose, single or two shots; a few received placebo; per-sample allocation not given. Vaccine and placebo recipients were sampled on day 63 after the first injection. Sequencing was performed on peripheral blood, taken in a trial of Ad26.COV2.S vaccine versus placebo. The receptors shown here come from a person between 18 and 60 years old who received the Ad26.COV2.S COVID-19 vaccine or a placebo.

Worth noting for this clone: Distinct nucleotide sequences in the sample also encode this CDR3. V gene TRBV12-3 or TRBV12-4 combines with J gene TRBJ2-7; no firm D call. This CDR3 region has 12 residues. Deletions cut 2 bases from V and 3 bases from J, with 5 bases between. DNA for the CDR3: TGTGCCAGCAGTTTACTCCGCTACGAGCAGTACTTC. Residues: CASSLLRYEQYF.

This chain joins TRBV27 and TRBJ2-1; 9 nucleotides match TRBD2. Germline trimming cut 8 bases from V and 7 bases from J; bases unmatched to any gene: 12. There are 15 residues in the CDR3. In germline, CDR1 is MNHEY, CDR2 SMNVEV (reference sequence). The CDR3 nucleotides are TGTGCCAGCTCTCTGGCGGGAGGGCCAGGAAATGAGCAGTTCTTC. It encodes CASSLAGGPGNEQFF.

The count of this clone is one. V and J are TRBV28 and TRBJ2-7; possibly TRBD2 for D (6 bases). The V gene's germline CDR1 is MDHEN and CDR2 SYDVKM. The V end lost 2 bases, the J end lost 4 bases, and 12 bases lay between the germline ends. The CDR3 has 14 residues. CDR3 coding DNA: TGTGCCAGCAGTTTAGGCGGGACTGCTTACGAGCAGTACTTC. Translation gives CASSLGGTAYEQYF.

The chain recombines TRBV25-1 with TRBJ2-1, with D tentatively TRBD1 or TRBD2 (5 bases each). The CDR3 contains 11 residues. V lost 4 bases and J 13 bases, leaving 11 bases between the germline ends. CDR1 and CDR2 from the germline V gene are MGHDK and SYGVNS. CDR3 residues: CASSAGRDQFF. Written as DNA, the CDR3 is TGTGCCAGCAGTGCAGGAAGGGACCAGTTCTTC.

This clone was seen only a few times. V and J are TRBV28 and TRBJ1-5, with 9 bases lining up with TRBD1. The germline V gene has CDR1 MDHEN and CDR2 SYDVKM. The CDR3 has 16 residues. V shed 3 bases and J 4 bases; nucleotides not matched to a gene: 7. CDR3 region: CASSLTGTGHNQPQHF. The CDR3 DNA follows: TGTGCCAGCAGTTTGACCGGGACAGGGCATAATCAGCCCCAGCATTTT.

V usage is TRBV27 and J usage is TRBJ2-7; D is ambiguous. CDR3 length equals 14 residues. Germline CDR1 and CDR2: MNHEY and SMNVEV (reference sequence). The V and J ends lost 2 bases and 0 bases respectively, with 8 bases between them. The CDR3 DNA reads as TGTGCCAGCAGTTTAATTTGGACCTCCTACGAGCAGTACTTC. Its translation: CASSLIWTSYEQYF.

This clone has ten or more counts. The chain couples TRBV7-2 to TRBJ1-4, with 12 bases lining up with TRBD1. In germline, CDR1 is SGHTA, CDR2 FQGNSA. Germline trimming cut 4 bases from V and 8 bases from J; bases unmatched to any gene: 11. This CDR3 is 17 amino acids long. The CDR3 coding sequence is TGTGCCAGCAGCTCGGGACAGGGGGCCCTCTATACAGAAAAACTGTTTTTT. Translation: CASSSGQGALYTEKLFF.

The J gene is TRBJ2-7, the V gene TRBV27; 7 bases are a match to TRBD2. The trim removed 2 bases at V and 3 bases at J, leaving 4 bases unmatched. From germline, CDR1 is MNHEY and CDR2 SMNVEV (reference sequence). The CDR3 has 14 amino acids. CDR3 bases: TGTGCCAGCAGTTTAGCTCCGGGAGGCTACGAGCAGTACTTC. Translated: CASSLAPGGYEQYF.

This clone was picked up one time. The chain recombines TRBV9 with TRBJ2-2, with D uncertain. Germline values: CDR1 SGDLS, CDR2 YYNGEE. The CDR3 is 16 residues long. Trimming shortened V by 9 bases and J by 0 bases, and 18 bases separated the two germline ends. CDR3 amino acids: CATPLTPAANTGELFF. DNA for the CDR3: TGTGCCACCCCCCTGACACCCGCCGCGAACACCGGGGAGCTGTTTTTT.

The chain uses TRBV4-3 and TRBJ2-1; 11 bases align to TRBD2. Unmatched junction bases numbered 11, after V lost 0 bases and J lost 7 bases. Germline V gene sequence: CDR1 LGHNA, CDR2 YSLEER. The CDR3 spans 18 residues. The CDR3 loop reads CASSQEEDRLAGKNEQFF. The CDR3 region has the DNA TGCGCCAGCAGCCAAGAAGAAGATAGACTAGCGGGGAAAAATGAGCAGTTCTTC.

The chain links TRBV11-3 to TRBJ2-7; 10 positions match TRBD1. Germline-derived CDR1 and CDR2 are SGHNT and YENEEA. V was clipped by 4 bases and J by 6 bases; unmatched bases: 6. There are 14 residues in the CDR3. CDR3: CASSSRDRGAEQYF. The CDR3, as DNA: TGTGCCAGCAGCTCCCGGGACAGGGGAGCCGAGCAGTACTTC.

The chain carries TRBV28 and TRBJ1-5; D is ambiguous. Trimming took 8 bases from V and 7 from J, leaving 9 bases between them. Germline V gene data show CDR1 as MDHEN and CDR2 as SYDVKM. This CDR3 spans 11 amino acids. Written as DNA, the CDR3 is TGTGCCAGCCGCAAGGCCCAGCCCCAGCATTTT. The encoded protein is CASRKAQPQHF.

This clone was seen a few times. CDR3 coding DNA: TGTGCCAGCAGCCAAGTCGAGGGAAAATCACCCCTCCACTTT. Its translation: CASSQVEGKSPLHF. This chain connects TRBV3-1 (or the pseudogene TRBV3-2) to TRBJ1-6; no clear D gene. This CDR3 comprises 14 residues. From germline, CDR1 is LGHDT and CDR2 YNNKEL (reference sequence). V was clipped by 1 base and J by 10 bases, with 11 bases between them.

The V gene is TRBV7-2, the J gene TRBJ2-1, with TRBD1 identical over 7 bases. V shed 5 bases, J shed 4 bases, and the junction held 8 bases outside the gene matches. The CDR3 contains 15 residues. Germline lookup yields CDR1 SGHTA and CDR2 FQGNSA. CDR3 loop: CASSLRDSRYNEQFF. The DNA for the CDR3 is TGTGCCAGCAGCCTCCGGGACAGTAGGTACAATGAGCAGTTCTTC.